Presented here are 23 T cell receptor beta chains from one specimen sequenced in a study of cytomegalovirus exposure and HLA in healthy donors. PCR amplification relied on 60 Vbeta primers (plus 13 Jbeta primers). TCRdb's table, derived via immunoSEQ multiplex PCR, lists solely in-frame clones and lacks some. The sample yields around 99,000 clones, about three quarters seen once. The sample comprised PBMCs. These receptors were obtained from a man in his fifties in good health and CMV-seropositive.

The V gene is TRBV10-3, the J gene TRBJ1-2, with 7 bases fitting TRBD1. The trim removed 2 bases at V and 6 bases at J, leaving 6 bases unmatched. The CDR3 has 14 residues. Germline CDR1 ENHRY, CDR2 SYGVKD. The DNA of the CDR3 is TGTGCCATCAGTGAGCCGACAGGGATGGATGGCTACACCTTC. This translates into CAISEPTGMDGYTF.

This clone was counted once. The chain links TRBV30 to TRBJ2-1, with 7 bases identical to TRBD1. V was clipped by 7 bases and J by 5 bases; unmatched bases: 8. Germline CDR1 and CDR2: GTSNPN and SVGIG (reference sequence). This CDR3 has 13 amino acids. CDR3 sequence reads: CASLPTGNNEQFF. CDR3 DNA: TGTGCCTCTCTCCCGACAGGGAACAATGAGCAGTTCTTC.

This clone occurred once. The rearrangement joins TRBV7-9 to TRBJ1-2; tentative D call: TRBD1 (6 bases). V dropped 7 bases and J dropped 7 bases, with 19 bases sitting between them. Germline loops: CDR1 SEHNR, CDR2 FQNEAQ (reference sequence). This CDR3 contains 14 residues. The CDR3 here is CASTTGHEEGGYTF. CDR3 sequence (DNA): TGTGCCAGCACCACAGGGCACGAAGAGGGTGGCTACACCTTC.

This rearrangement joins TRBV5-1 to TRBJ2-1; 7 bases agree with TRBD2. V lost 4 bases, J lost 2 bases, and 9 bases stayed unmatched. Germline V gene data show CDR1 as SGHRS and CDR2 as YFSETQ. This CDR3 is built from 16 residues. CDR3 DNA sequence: TGCGCCAGCAGCCGCCCGCTAGCGGATACCTACAATGAGCAGTTCTTC. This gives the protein CASSRPLADTYNEQFF.

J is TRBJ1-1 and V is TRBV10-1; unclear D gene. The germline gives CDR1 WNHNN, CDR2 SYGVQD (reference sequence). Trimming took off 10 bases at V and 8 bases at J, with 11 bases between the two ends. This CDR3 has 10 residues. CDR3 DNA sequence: TGCGCCATCCCCGACGGGGAAGCTTTCTTT. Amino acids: CAIPDGEAFF.

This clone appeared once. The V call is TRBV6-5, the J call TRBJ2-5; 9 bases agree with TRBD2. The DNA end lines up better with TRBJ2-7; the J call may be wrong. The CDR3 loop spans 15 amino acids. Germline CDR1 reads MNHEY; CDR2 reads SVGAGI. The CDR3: CASSYWAGGPYEQYF. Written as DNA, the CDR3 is TGTGCCAGCAGTTACTGGGCGGGGGGGCCTTACGAGCAGTACTTC.

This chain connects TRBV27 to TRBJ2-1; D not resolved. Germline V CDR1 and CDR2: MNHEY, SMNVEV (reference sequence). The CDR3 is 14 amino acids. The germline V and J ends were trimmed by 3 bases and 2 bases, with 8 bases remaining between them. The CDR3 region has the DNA TGTGCCAGCAGTTTGGGCCCTCCCTACAATGAGCAGTTCTTC. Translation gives CASSLGPPYNEQFF.

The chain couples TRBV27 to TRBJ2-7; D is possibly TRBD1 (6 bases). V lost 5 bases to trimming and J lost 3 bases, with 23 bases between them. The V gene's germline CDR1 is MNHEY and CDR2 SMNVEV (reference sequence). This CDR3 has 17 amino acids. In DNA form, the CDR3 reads TGTGCCAGCAGTCCCCGGTCGGACAGCCTCTCAGTCTACGAGCAGTACTTC. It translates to CASSPRSDSLSVYEQYF.

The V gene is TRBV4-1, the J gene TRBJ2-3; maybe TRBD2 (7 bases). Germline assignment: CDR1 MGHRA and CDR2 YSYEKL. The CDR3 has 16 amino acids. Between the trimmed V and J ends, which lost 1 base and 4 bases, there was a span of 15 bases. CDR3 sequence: CASSQARGGLPDTQYF. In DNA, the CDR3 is TGCGCCAGCAGCCAAGCGAGGGGGGGCCTACCAGATACGCAGTATTTT.

In DNA, the CDR3 is TGCGCCAGCAGCCAAGATTCCACAGGGGGAGAAAAACTGTTTTTT. It is translated as CASSQDSTGGEKLFF. J is TRBJ1-4 and V is TRBV4-1; 8 bases match TRBD1. Germline values: CDR1 MGHRA, CDR2 YSYEKL. The CDR3 has 15 amino acids. Losses at the gene ends were 0 bases for V and 8 bases for J; bases not matched to a gene: 5.

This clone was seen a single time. In DNA form, the CDR3 reads TGTGCCAGCAATACTGTCTCCCAACAGCATAACTCCTACGAGCAGTACTTC. The encoded protein is CASNTVSQQHNSYEQYF. The V and J genes are TRBV2 and TRBJ2-7; the D is unclear. Germline V CDR1 and CDR2: SNHLY, FYNNEI. V gave up 7 bases and J gave up 0 bases, with 22 bases separating them. The CDR3 covers 17 residues.

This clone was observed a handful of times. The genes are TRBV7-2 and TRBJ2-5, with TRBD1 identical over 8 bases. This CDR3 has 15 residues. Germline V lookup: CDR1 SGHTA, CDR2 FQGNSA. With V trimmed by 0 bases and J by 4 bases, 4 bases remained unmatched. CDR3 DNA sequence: TGTGCCAGCAGCTTAGCGACAGGGGTTGGAGAGACCCAGTACTTC. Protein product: CASSLATGVGETQYF.

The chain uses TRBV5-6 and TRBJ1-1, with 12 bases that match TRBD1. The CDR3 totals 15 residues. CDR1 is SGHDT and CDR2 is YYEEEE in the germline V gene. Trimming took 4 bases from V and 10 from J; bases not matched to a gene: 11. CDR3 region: CASSPGTGGVRGAFF. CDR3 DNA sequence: TGTGCCAGCAGCCCCGGGACAGGGGGCGTTCGTGGAGCTTTCTTT.

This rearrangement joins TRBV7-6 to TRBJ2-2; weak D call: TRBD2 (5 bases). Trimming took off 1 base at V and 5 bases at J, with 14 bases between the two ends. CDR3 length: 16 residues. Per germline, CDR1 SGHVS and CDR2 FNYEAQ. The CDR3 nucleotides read TGTGCCAGCAGCTTAGGGCCGGGGAGCGTGACCGGGGAGCTGTTTTTT. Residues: CASSLGPGSVTGELFF.

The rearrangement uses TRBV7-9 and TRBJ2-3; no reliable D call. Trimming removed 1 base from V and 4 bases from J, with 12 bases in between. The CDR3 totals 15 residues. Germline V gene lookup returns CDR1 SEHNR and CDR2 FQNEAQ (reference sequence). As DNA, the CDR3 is TGTGCCAGCAGCTTAGTAGTGTTAGAATCAGATACGCAGTATTTT. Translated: CASSLVVLESDTQYF.

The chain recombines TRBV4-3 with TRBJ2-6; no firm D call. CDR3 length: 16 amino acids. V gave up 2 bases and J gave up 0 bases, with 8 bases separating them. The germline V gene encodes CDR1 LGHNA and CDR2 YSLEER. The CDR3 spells CASSQIRLSGANVLTF. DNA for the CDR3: TGCGCCAGCAGCCAAATAAGACTCTCTGGGGCCAACGTCCTGACTTTC.

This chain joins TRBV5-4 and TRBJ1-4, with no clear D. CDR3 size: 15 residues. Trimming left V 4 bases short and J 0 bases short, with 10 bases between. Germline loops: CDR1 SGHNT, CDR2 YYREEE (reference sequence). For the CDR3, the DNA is TGTGCCAGCAGCGAGCCCGGGGCAACTAATGAAAAACTGTTTTTT. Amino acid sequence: CASSEPGATNEKLFF.

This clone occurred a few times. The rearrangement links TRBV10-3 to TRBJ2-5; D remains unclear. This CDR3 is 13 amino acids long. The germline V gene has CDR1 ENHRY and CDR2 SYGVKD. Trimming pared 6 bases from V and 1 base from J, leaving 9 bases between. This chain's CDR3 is CAISLGTQETQYF. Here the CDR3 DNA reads TGTGCCATCAGCCTGGGCACCCAAGAGACCCAGTACTTC.

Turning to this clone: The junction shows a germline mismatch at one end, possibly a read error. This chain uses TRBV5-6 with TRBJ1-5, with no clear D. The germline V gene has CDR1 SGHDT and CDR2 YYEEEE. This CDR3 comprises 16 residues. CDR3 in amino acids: CASSQATEPPNQPQNF. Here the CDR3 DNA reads TGTGCCAGCAGCCAAGCAACGGAGCCCCCCAATCAGCCCCAGAATTTT.

The CDR3 DNA reads as TGTGCCAGCAGCTTTGGGGGGGGCGAACAAGAGACCCAGTACTTC. Translated: CASSFGGGEQETQYF. The chain combines TRBV7-2 with TRBJ2-5, with a weak D call TRBD2 (7 bases). This CDR3 comprises 15 residues. Germline assignment: CDR1 SGHTA and CDR2 FQGNSA. V was trimmed by 3 bases and J by 2 bases, leaving 13 bases between them. The full variable domain, in which reference TRBV7-2 and TRBJ2-5 provide the parts outside the CDR3, is GAGVSQSPSNKVTEKGKDVELRCDPISGHTALYWYRQSLGQGLEFLIYFQGNSAPDKSGLPSDRFSAERTGGSVSTLTIQRTQQEDSAVYLCASSFGGGEQETQYFGPGTRLLVL.

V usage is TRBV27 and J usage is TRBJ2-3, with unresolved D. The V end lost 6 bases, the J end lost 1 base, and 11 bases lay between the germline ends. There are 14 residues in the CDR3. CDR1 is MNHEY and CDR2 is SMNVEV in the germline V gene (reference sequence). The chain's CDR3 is CASSPYGGTDTQYF. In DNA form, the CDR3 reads TGTGCCAGCAGCCCGTATGGAGGCACAGATACGCAGTATTTT.

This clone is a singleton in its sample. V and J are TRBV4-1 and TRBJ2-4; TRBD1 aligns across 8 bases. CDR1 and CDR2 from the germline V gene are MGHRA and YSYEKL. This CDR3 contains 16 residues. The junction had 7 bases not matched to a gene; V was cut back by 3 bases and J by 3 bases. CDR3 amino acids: CASSHGTGGGKNIQYF. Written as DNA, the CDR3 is TGCGCCAGCAGCCACGGGACAGGCGGAGGCAAAAACATTCAGTACTTC.

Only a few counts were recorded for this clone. This chain's CDR3 is CASRDRVAFF. For the CDR3, the DNA is TGCGCCAGCAGGGACAGGGTAGCTTTCTTT. The rearrangement uses TRBV10-2 and TRBJ1-1; 8 nucleotides align to TRBD1. CDR1 is WSHSY and CDR2 is SAAADI in the germline V gene. After removal of 6 bases from V and 10 bases from J, the junction contained 1 base not matched to a gene. The CDR3 is made up of 10 amino acids.